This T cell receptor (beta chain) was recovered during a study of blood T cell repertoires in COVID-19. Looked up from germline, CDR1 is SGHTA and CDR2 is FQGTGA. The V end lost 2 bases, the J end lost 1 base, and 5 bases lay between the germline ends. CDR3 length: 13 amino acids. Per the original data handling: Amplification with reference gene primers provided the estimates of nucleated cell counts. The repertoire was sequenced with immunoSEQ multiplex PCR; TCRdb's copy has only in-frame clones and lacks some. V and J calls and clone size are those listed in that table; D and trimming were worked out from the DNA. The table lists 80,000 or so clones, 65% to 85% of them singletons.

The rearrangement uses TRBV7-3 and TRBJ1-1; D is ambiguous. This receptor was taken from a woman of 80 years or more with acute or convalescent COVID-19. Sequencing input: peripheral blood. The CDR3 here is CASSLQQNTEAFF. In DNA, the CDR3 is TGTGCCAGCAGCTTACAACAGAACACTGAAGCTTTCTTT.